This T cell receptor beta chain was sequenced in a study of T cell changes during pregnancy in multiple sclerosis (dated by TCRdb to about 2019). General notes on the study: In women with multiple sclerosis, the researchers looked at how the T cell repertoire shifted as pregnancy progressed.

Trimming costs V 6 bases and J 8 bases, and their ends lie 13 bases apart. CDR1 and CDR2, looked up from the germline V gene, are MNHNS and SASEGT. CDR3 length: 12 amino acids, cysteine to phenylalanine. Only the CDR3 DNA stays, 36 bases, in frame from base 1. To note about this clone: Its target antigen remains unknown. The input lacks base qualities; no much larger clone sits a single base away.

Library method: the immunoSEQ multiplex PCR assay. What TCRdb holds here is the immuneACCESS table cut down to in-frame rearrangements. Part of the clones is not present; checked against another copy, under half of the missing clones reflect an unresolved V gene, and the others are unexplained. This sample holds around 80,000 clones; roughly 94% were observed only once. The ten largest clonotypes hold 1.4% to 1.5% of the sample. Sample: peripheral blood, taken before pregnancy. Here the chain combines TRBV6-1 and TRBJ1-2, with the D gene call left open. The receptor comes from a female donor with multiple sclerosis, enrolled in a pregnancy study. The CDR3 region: CASRTREEGYTF. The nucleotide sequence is TGTGCCAGCAGGACCCGGGAGGAAGGCTACACCTTC.